Presented here are 6 T cell receptor beta chains from one specimen sequenced in a study of shared clonotypes between healthy human individuals. Only in-frame clones appear in the TCRdb table, and some are missing; sequencing was by immunoSEQ multiplex PCR. This table has about 700,000 clones, about 91% appearing once. Naive CD8 populations comprised CD45RO-negative cells positively selected for CCR7, excluding terminally differentiated effector memory CD45RA+ cells. The sample consisted of naive CD8+ T cells sorted from blood. These receptors all come from a man aged 25 to 40 in good health.

This clone occurred a few times. V usage is TRBV28 and J usage is TRBJ2-1, with 9 nucleotides matching TRBD2. This CDR3 contains 14 residues. V lost 7 bases to trimming and J lost 3 bases; unmatched junction nucleotides: 4. Germline lookup yields CDR1 MDHEN and CDR2 SYDVKM. CDR3 amino acids: CASIDSGSYNEQFF. Written as DNA, the CDR3 is TGTGCCAGCATTGATAGCGGGAGCTACAATGAGCAGTTCTTC.

The chain joins TRBV7-9 to TRBJ2-3, with 7 bases aligning to TRBD2. The V and J ends lost 3 bases and 5 bases, in that order; junction bases with no gene match: 14. Germline CDR1 and CDR2: SEHNR and FQNEAQ (reference sequence). CDR3 length: 17 residues. CDR3 region: CASSLLGGPPLGDTQYF. The CDR3 DNA sequence: TGTGCCAGCAGCTTGTTGGGAGGGCCTCCTCTGGGAGATACGCAGTATTTT.

The chain has TRBV10-3 and TRBJ2-2; 7 nucleotides match TRBD1. The CDR3 loop spans 15 amino acids. V lost 8 bases and J lost 0; bases outside the gene matches: 6. The germline V gene has CDR1 ENHRY and CDR2 SYGVKD. This CDR3 reads CAIQAGTANTGELFF. DNA of the CDR3: TGTGCCATCCAAGCCGGGACAGCGAACACCGGGGAGCTGTTTTTT.

The chain couples TRBV7-9 to TRBJ1-2; 8 bases fit TRBD1. Trimming at V came to 4 bases and at J to 4 bases, leaving 5 bases not matched to a gene. Germline-derived CDR1 and CDR2 are SEHNR and FQNEAQ (reference sequence). The CDR3 covers 14 residues. CDR3: CASSSTGGSYGYTF. The CDR3 DNA reads as TGTGCCAGCAGCTCAACAGGGGGGTCCTATGGCTACACCTTC.

The rearrangement uses TRBV6-1 and TRBJ2-7; possibly TRBD2 for D (5 bases). The germline V and J ends were trimmed by 1 base and 2 bases, with 15 bases remaining between them. Germline CDR1 and CDR2: MNHNS and SASEGT. This CDR3 is built from 16 residues. CDR3 DNA: TGTGCCAGCAGTGAAGACCCACTAGAGGTGGCCTACGAGCAGTACTTC. Its protein is CASSEDPLEVAYEQYF.

V is TRBV28 and J is TRBJ1-3, with a weak D call TRBD1 (6 bases). This CDR3 is built from 16 residues. The germline V gene has CDR1 MDHEN and CDR2 SYDVKM. The germline V and J ends were trimmed by 7 bases and 0 bases, with 16 bases remaining between them. This chain's CDR3 is CASNDKTGYSGNTIYF. In DNA, the CDR3 is TGTGCCAGCAACGACAAGACAGGTTACTCTGGAAACACCATATATTTT. The full variable domain, in which reference TRBV28 and TRBJ1-3 provide the parts outside the CDR3, is DVKVTQSSRYLVKRTGEKVFLECVQDMDHENMFWYRQDPGLGLRLIYFSYDVKMKEKGDIPEGYSVSREKKERFSLILESASTNQTSMYLCASNDKTGYSGNTIYFGEGSWLTVV.